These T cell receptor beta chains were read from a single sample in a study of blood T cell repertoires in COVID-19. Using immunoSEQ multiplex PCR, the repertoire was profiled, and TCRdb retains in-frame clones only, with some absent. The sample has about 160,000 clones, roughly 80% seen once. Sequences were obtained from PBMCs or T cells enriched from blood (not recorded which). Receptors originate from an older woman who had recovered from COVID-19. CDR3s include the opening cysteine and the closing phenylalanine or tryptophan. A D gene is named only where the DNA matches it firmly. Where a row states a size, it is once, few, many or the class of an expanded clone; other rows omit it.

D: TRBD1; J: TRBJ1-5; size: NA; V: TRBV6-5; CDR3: CASIPTGAPDQPQHF; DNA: TGTGCCAGCATTCCTACAGGGGCGCCCGATCAGCCCCAGCATTTT
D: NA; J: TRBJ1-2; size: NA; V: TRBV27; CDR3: CASSLRGNYGYTF; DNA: TGTGCCAGCAGTTTAAGGGGAAACTATGGCTACACCTTC
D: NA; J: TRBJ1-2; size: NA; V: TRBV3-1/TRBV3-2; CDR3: CASSQAAQGPYGYTF; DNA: TGTGCCAGCAGCCAAGCGGCGCAGGGGCCTTATGGCTACACCTTC
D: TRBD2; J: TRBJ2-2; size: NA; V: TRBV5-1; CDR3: CASSLSGGGYTGELFF; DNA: TGCGCCAGCAGCTTATCAGGCGGGGGATACACCGGGGAGCTGTTTTTT
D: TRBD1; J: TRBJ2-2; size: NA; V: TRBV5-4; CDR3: CASSSGTGYTGELFF; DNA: TGTGCCAGCAGCTCCGGGACAGGGTACACCGGGGAGCTGTTTTTT
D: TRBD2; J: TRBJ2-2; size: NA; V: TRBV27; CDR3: CASSGGVTGELFF; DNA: TGTGCCAGCTCGGGGGGGGTCACCGGGGAGCTGTTTTTT
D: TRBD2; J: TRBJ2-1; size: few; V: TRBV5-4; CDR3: CASSPSGGGAIREQFF; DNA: TGTGCCAGCAGCCCCTCGGGCGGGGGGGCTATAAGGGAGCAGTTCTTC
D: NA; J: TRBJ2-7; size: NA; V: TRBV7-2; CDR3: CASNPSPRHPYEQYF; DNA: TGTGCCAGCAACCCGTCCCCCAGGCACCCCTACGAGCAGTACTTC
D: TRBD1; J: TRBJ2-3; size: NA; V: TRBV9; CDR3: CASSVGGQGIDTQYF; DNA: TGTGCCAGCAGCGTGGGGGGACAGGGGATAGATACGCAGTATTTT
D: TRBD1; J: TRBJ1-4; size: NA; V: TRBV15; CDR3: CATSRRGGGGEKLFF; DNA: TGTGCCACCAGCAGGCGAGGGGGCGGCGGTGAAAAACTGTTTTTT
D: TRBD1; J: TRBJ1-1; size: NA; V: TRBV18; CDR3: CASSPFGQGSTEAFF; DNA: TGTGCCAGCTCACCCTTCGGACAGGGGAGCACTGAAGCTTTCTTT
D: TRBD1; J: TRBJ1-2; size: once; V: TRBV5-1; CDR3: CASSPDRGGYGYTF; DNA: TGCGCCAGCAGCCCGGACAGGGGCGGGTATGGCTACACCTTC
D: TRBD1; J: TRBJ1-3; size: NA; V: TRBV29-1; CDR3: CSVEDRGGNTIYF; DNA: TGCAGCGTTGAAGATCGAGGGGGCAACACCATATATTTT
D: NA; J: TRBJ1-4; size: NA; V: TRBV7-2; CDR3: CASSLGALGEKLFF; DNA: TGTGCCAGCAGCTTAGGGGCCCTGGGTGAAAAACTGTTTTTT
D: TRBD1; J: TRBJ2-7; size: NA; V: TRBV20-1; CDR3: CSASSGGEQYF; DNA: TGCAGTGCTAGCTCAGGGGGCGAGCAGTACTTC
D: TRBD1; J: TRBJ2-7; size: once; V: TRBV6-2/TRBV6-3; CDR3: CASSDRGREQYF; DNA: TGTGCCAGCAGTGACAGGGGCCGCGAGCAGTACTTC
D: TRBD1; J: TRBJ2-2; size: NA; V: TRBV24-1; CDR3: CATSERTGGGTGELFF; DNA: TGTGCCACCAGTGAGAGGACAGGGGGGGGCACCGGGGAGCTGTTTTTT
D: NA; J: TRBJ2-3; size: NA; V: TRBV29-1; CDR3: CSVEETDTSPDTQYF; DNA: TGCAGCGTTGAAGAAACGGACACATCACCAGATACGCAGTATTTT
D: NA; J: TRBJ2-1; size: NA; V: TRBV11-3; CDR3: CASSLDTGSYNEQFF; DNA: TGTGCCAGCAGCTTAGATACAGGGTCCTACAATGAGCAGTTCTTC
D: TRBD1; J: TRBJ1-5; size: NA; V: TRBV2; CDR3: CASRGQPNQPQHF; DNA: TGTGCCAGCAGGGGACAGCCTAATCAGCCCCAGCATTTT
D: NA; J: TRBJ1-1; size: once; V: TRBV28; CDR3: CASSLVSGGHTEAFF; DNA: TGTGCCAGCAGTTTAGTCTCCGGGGGGCACACTGAAGCTTTCTTT
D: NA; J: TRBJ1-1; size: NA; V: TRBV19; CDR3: CASSMGRNTEAFF; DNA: TGTGCCAGTAGTATGGGGAGGAACACTGAAGCTTTCTTT
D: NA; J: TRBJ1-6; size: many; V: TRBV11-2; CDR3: CASSLMAGNNSPLHF; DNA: TGTGCCAGCAGCTTAATGGCAGGCAATAATTCACCCCTCCACTTT
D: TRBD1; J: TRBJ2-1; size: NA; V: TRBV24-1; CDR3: CATSGGVTGGDEQFF; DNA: TGTGCCACCAGTGGCGGGGTGACAGGGGGCGATGAGCAGTTCTTC
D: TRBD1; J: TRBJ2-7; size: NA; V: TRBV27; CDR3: CASSPGQGFYEQYF; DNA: TGTGCCAGCAGCCCGGGACAGGGATTCTACGAGCAGTACTTC
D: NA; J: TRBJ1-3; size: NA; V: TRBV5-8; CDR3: CASSPGLLSGNTIYF; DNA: TGTGCCAGCAGCCCGGGACTGCTTTCTGGAAACACCATATATTTT
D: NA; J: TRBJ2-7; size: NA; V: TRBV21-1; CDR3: CASSTRGRGGEQYF; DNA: TGTGCCAGCAGCACGAGAGGCAGGGGAGGGGAGCAGTACTTC
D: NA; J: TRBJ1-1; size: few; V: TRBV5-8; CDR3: CASSLELRRPEAFF; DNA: TGTGCCAGCAGCTTGGAGCTCAGGAGGCCTGAAGCTTTCTTT
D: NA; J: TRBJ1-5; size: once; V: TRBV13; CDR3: CASSLAGSGGNQPQHF; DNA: TGTGCCAGCAGCTTAGCTGGTTCGGGGGGTAATCAGCCCCAGCATTTT
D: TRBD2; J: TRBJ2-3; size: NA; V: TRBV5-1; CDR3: CASSLPSGGVDTQYF; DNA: TGCGCCAGCAGCTTGCCCAGCGGGGGGGTAGATACGCAGTATTTT
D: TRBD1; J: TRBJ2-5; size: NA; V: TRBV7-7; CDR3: CASSLAATGVGETQYF; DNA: TGTGCCAGCAGCTTAGCCGCCACAGGGGTTGGGGAGACCCAGTACTTC
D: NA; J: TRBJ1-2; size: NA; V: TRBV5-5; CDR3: CASNPTGTPYGYTF; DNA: TGTGCCAGCAACCCAACAGGGACCCCGTATGGCTACACCTTC
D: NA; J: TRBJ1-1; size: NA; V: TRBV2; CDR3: CASSEGGLWAFF; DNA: TGTGCCAGCAGTGAAGGGGGACTCTGGGCTTTCTTT
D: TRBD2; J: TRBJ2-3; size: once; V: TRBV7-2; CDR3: CASSVSLAGGEDTQYF; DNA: TGTGCCAGCAGCGTCAGCCTAGCGGGGGGAGAAGATACGCAGTATTTT
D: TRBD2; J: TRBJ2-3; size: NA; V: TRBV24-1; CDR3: CATRPPIPTSGGPGIGTDTQYF; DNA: TGTGCCACCAGACCTCCGATCCCTACTAGCGGGGGGCCCGGGATAGGCACAGATACGCAGTATTTT
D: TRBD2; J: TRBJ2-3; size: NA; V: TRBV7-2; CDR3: CASSQLTSGDTQYF; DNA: TGTGCCAGCAGCCAACTGACTAGCGGGGATACGCAGTATTTT
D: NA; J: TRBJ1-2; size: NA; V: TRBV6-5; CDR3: CASSYSPGPYGYTF; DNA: TGTGCCAGCAGTTACTCGCCAGGGCCCTATGGCTACACCTTC
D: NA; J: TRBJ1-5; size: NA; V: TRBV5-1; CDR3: CASSLEGSNQPQHF; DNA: TGCGCCAGCTCCCTTGAGGGTAGCAATCAGCCCCAGCATTTT
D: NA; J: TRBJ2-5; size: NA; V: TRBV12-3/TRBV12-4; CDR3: CASGLETQYF; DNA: TGTGCTTCAGGGTTGGAGACCCAGTACTTC
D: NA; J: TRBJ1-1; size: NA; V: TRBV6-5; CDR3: CASSYRAGANTEAFF; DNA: TGTGCCAGCAGTTACCGAGCGGGGGCGAACACTGAAGCTTTCTTT
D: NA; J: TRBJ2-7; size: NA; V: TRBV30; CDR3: CAWRVYATPGSYEQYF; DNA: TGTGCCTGGAGAGTCTATGCAACGCCGGGATCCTACGAGCAGTACTTC
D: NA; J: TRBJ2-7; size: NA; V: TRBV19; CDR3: CASSDTSYEQYF; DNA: TGTGCCAGTAGCGACACCTCCTACGAGCAGTACTTC
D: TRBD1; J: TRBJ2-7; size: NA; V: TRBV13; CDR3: CASSFQGQGSYEQYF; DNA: TGTGCCAGCAGCTTCCAGGGACAGGGCTCCTACGAGCAGTACTTC
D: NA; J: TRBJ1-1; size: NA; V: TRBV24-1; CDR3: CATSDFRGMNTEAFF; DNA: TGTGCCACCAGTGATTTTCGGGGGATGAACACTGAAGCTTTCTTT
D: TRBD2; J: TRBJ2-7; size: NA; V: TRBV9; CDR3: CASSPYSGTSGGSEQYF; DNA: TGTGCCAGCAGCCCCTACTCCGGGACTAGCGGGGGGTCCGAGCAGTACTTC
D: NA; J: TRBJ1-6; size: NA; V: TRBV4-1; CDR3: CASSQDGGDYSYNSPLHF; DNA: TGCGCCAGCAGCCAAGATGGCGGGGATTACTCCTATAATTCACCCCTCCACTTT
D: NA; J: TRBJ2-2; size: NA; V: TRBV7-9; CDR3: CASRATSTGELFF; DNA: TGTGCCAGCAGAGCGACTAGCACCGGGGAGCTGTTTTTT
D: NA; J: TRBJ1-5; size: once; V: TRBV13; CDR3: CASSLRGGDQPQHF; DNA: TGTGCCAGCAGCTTAAGGGGGGGAGATCAGCCCCAGCATTTT
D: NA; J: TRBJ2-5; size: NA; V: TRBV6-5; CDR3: CASRRDTLRTQYF; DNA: TGTGCCAGCAGGAGGGACACCCTAAGGACCCAGTACTTC
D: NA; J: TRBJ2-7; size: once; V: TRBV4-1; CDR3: CASSQFGGGRGYEQYF; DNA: TGCGCCAGCAGCCAATTTGGCGGGGGCCGGGGCTACGAGCAGTACTTC
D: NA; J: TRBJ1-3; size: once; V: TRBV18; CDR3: CASSPGQGNTIYF; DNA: TGTGCCAGCTCACCAGGGCAGGGAAACACCATATATTTT
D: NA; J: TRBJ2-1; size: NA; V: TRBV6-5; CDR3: CASVSGTGTTHEQFF; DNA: TGTGCCAGCGTCTCCGGGACTGGTACTACACATGAGCAGTTCTTC
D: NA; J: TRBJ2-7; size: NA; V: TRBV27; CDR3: CASSLMRPPYEQYF; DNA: TGTGCCAGCAGTTTGATGAGGCCTCCCTACGAGCAGTACTTC
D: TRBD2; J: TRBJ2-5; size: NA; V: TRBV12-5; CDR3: CASGNPGLAAETQYF; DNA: TGTGCTAGTGGCAATCCCGGACTAGCGGCGGAGACCCAGTACTTC
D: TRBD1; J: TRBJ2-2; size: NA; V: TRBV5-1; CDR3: CASRPDRVNTGELFF; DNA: TGCGCCAGCAGACCGGACAGGGTGAACACCGGGGAGCTGTTTTTT